Listed below are T cell receptor beta chains from one sample, sequenced in a study of Ad26.COV2.S vaccination and SARS-CoV-2 variants. Measured with immunoSEQ multiplex PCR; TCRdb has only the in-frame clones, and not every one. The sample has about 430,000 clones; approximately 90% are singletons. The material was peripheral blood, obtained in a trial of Ad26.COV2.S vaccine versus placebo. The receptors come from a person between 18 and 60 years old who received the Ad26.COV2.S COVID-19 vaccine or a placebo. The CDR3 runs from the conserved cysteine through the conserved F or W. D genes are given only for firm matches. A row's size may be missing; if present it is once, few, many or a size class.

CDR3nt,CDR3aa,v_gene,abundance,j_gene,d_gene
TGTGCCAGTATAGGGACAGAAGAGACCCAGTACTTC,CASIGTEETQYF,TRBV19,NA,TRBJ2-5,TRBD1
TGTGCCAGCAGACGGGATGTGAGTGCCGGGGAGCTGTTTTTT,CASRRDVSAGELFF,TRBV6-5,NA,TRBJ2-2,NA
TGTGCCAGCAGTCGACTAGCGGGACGTAGCGAGCAGTACTTC,CASSRLAGRSEQYF,TRBV6-5,NA,TRBJ2-7,TRBD2
TGCAGCGTCGAATCCGGGACAGGGGACTACGAGCAGTACTTC,CSVESGTGDYEQYF,TRBV29-1,NA,TRBJ2-7,TRBD1
TGTGCCAGCAGTGATACGAATTCCGGGGAGCTGTTTTTT,CASSDTNSGELFF,TRBV6-4,NA,TRBJ2-2,NA
TGTGCCAGCAGCTCATACACGGGGGCTGGCTACGAGCAGTACTTC,CASSSYTGAGYEQYF,TRBV11-2,NA,TRBJ2-7,NA
TGCAGCGTCCTGTGGGGGGTCCTCTCTGAAGCTTTCTTT,CSVLWGVLSEAFF,TRBV29-1,NA,TRBJ1-1,NA
TGTGCCACCAGCAGAGCAGGGGGCACCGGGGAGCTGTTTTTT,CATSRAGGTGELFF,TRBV15,NA,TRBJ2-2,TRBD1
TGTGCCAGCTCACCACTATCGGAGGAAAAACTGTTTTTT,CASSPLSEEKLFF,TRBV18,NA,TRBJ1-4,NA
TGTGCCAGCAGCGTTAGCGGGACTTACAATGAGCAGTTCTTC,CASSVSGTYNEQFF,TRBV9,NA,TRBJ2-1,TRBD2
TGTGCCAGCAGCTTGGGCGGGGCCTCCTACGAGCAGTACTTC,CASSLGGASYEQYF,TRBV5-4,NA,TRBJ2-7,NA
TGTGCCAGCGGGGACTCCCGCACAGATACGCAGTATTTT,CASGDSRTDTQYF,TRBV6-6,NA,TRBJ2-3,NA
TGTGCCAGTAGTATCGTACAGGGGGCGGCCCGCGAGCAGTACTTC,CASSIVQGAAREQYF,TRBV19,once,TRBJ2-7,TRBD1
TGTGCCAGCAGCTCGGGACAGAGTAATGAAAAACTGTTTTTT,CASSSGQSNEKLFF,TRBV5-4,NA,TRBJ1-4,TRBD1
TGTGCCAGCAGTTTAAGTGGGATCTACGAGCAGTACTTC,CASSLSGIYEQYF,TRBV27,NA,TRBJ2-7,NA
TGTGCCAGCAGCTTAGATGGGGGGCTCGAGCAGTTCTTC,CASSLDGGLEQFF,TRBV7-2,once,TRBJ2-1,NA
TGTGCCAGCAGCCCGCGCCGGCAGGGATATCAGCCCCAGCATTTT,CASSPRRQGYQPQHF,TRBV7-2,NA,TRBJ1-5,NA
TGTGCCAGCAGCGTAGGACTATCTTTACAAGAGACCCAGTACTTC,CASSVGLSLQETQYF,TRBV9,NA,TRBJ2-5,NA
TGTGCCAGCAGTTACAGCGCGACAGGGTACTACGAGCAGTACTTC,CASSYSATGYYEQYF,TRBV6-6,NA,TRBJ2-7,TRBD1
TGTGCCAGCGCGAACGGGGGGTACCAAGAGACCCAGTACTTC,CASANGGYQETQYF,TRBV7-2,NA,TRBJ2-5,TRBD2
TGTGCCATCAGCTGGGGAGGGAGCACTGAAGCTTTCTTT,CAISWGGSTEAFF,TRBV6-2/TRBV6-3,NA,TRBJ1-1,NA
TGTGCCAGCAGTCAGGGACTAGGGGGAACTTATGAGCAGTTCTTC,CASSQGLGGTYEQFF,TRBV28,NA,TRBJ2-1,TRBD2
TGCGCCAGCAGCCAAGTTCAGACGAACACTGAAGCTTTCTTT,CASSQVQTNTEAFF,TRBV4-1,NA,TRBJ1-1,NA
TGTGCCAGCAGCTTAGTTGTCGGGCCAGATACGCAGTATTTT,CASSLVVGPDTQYF,TRBV7-2,NA,TRBJ2-3,NA
TGTGCCAGCAGTCCCGGGACGGCGAACACCGGGGAGCTGTTTTTT,CASSPGTANTGELFF,TRBV2,NA,TRBJ2-2,NA
TGTGCCTGGAGTGGGAGCTCTGGAAACACCATATATTTT,CAWSGSSGNTIYF,TRBV30,NA,TRBJ1-3,NA